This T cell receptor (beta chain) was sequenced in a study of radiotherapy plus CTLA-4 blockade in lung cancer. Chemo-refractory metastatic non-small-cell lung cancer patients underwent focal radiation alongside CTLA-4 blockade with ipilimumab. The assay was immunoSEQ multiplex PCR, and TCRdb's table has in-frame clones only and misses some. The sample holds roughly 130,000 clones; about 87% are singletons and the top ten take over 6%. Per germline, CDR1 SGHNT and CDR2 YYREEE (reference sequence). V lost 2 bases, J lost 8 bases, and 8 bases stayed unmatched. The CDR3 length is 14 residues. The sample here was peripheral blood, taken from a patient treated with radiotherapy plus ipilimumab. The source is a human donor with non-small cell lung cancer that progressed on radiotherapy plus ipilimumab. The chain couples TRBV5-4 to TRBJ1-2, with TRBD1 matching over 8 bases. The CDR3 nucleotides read TGTGCCAGCAGCTTTTTCGGACAGGGCGTCGGCTACACCTTC. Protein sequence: CASSFFGQGVGYTF.